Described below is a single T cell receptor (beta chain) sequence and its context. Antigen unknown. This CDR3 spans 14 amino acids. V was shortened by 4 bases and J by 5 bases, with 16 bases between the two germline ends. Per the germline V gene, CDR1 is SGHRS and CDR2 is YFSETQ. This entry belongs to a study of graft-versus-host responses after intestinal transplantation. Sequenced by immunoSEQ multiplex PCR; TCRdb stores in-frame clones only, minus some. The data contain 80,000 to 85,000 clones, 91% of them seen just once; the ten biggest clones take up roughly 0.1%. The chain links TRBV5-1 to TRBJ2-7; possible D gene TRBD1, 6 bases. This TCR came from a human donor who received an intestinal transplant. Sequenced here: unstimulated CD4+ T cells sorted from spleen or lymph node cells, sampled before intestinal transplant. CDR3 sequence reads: CASSAPGTTDEQYF. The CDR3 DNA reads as TGCGCCAGCAGCGCGCCCGGGACAACGGACGAGCAGTACTTC.